This entry features one TCR beta chain sequence. The antigen is undetermined. The repertoire was sequenced with immunoSEQ multiplex PCR; TCRdb's copy has only in-frame clones and lacks some. The sample gives around 2,000,000 clones, around 96% of which show up once; less than 1.5% is in the top ten. These data are taken from a study of shared clonotypes between healthy human individuals. Study-wide results and caveats: Rarefaction revealed incomplete sorted-subset sequencing despite large depth.

CDR3 size: 14 residues. Unmatched junction bases numbered 5, after V lost 5 bases and J lost 4 bases. CDR1 and CDR2 (germline): SEHNR, FQNEAQ (reference sequence). CD45RO-negative, CCR7-selected cells formed the naive CD8 fraction, which excluded terminally differentiated effector memory CD45RA+ cells. This sequence was found in a man younger than 30 in good health. Sample: naive CD8+ T cells sorted from blood. The gene calls are TRBV7-9 and TRBJ2-1; 7 nucleotides agree with TRBD1. The CDR3 DNA follows: TGTGCCAGCAGCCCATGGGACAGTTACAATGAGCAGTTCTTC. This gives the protein CASSPWDSYNEQFF.